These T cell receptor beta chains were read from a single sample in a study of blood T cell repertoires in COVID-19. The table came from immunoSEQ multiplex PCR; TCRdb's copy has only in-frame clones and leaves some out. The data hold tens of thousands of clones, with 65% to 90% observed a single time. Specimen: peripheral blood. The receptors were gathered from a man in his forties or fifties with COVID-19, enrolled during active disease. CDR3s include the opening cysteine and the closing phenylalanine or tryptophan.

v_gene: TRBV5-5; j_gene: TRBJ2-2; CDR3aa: CASSPVDRGNTGELFF
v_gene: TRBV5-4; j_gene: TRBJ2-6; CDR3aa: CASSLSGANVLTF
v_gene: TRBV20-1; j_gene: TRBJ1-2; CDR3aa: CSASSLRSGGAGYGYTF
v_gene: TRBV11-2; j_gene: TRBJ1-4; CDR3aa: CASSFSTAANEKLFF
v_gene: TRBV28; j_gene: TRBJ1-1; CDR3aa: CASRDQGAHTEAFF
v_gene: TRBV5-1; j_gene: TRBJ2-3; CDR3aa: CASSFGRSTDTQYF
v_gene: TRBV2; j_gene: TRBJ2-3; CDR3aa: CASMGPGLLSPGGRDSDTQYF
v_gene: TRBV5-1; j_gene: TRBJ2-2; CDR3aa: CASSLRTSGEGRELFF
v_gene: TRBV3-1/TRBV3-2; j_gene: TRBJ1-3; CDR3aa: CASSQAQPSGNTIYF
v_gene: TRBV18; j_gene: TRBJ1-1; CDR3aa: CASSPQGAGTEAFF
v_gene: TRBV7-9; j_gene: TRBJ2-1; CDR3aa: CASSFDEQFF
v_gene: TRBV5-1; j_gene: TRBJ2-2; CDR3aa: CASSTSVSANTGELFF
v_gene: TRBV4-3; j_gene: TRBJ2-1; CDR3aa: CASSQDRSGSRNEQFF
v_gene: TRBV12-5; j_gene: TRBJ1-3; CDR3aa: CASGLVAGNENTIYF
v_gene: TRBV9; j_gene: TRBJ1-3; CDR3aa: CASSVAGGSSGNTIYF
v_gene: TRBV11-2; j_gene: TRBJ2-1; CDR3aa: CASSSLAVVYNEQFF
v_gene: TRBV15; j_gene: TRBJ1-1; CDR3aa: CATSRVRALLNTEAFF
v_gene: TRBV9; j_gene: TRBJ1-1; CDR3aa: CASSVGGTGRNTEAFF
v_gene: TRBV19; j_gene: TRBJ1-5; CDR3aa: CASSIRGQGQPQHF
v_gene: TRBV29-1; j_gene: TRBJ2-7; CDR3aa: CSVRLAGPYEQYF
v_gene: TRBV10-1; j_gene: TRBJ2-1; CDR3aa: CASSGLSNEQFF
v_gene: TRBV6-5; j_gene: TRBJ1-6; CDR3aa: CASSQGTSSPLHF
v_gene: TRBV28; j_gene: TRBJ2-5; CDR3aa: CASTRGGGETQYF
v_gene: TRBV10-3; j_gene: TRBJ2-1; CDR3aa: CAISDGGDKQFF
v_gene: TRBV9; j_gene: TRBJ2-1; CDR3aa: CASSGSGRLGEQFF
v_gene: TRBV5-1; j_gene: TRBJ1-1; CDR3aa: CASSLRWGGNTEAFF
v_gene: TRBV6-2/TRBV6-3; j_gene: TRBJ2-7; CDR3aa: CASSYGGGSLEQYF
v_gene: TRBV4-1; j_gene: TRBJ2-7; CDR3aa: CASSFRTGSNEQYF